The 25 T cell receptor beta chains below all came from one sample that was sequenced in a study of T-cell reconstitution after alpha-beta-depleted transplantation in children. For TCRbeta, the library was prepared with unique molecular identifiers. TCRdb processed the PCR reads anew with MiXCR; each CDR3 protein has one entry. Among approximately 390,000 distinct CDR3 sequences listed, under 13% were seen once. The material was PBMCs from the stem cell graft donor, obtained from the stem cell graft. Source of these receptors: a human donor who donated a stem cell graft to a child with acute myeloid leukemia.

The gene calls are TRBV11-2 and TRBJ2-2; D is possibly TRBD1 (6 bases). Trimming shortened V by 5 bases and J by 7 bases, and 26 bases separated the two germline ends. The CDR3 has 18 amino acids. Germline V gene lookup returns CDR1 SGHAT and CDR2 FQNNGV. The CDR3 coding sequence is TGTGCCAGCAGCCCCGCGGCTCCGGGACATGGGCCGGTCGGGGAGCTGTTTTTT. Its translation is CASSPAAPGHGPVGELFF.

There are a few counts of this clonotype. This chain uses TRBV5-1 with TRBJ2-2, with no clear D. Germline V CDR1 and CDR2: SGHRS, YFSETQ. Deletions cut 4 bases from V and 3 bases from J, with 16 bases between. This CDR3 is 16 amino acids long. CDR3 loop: CASSPPRVGDTGELFF. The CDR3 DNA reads TGCGCCAGCAGCCCCCCCCGCGTCGGCGACACCGGGGAGCTGTTTTTT.

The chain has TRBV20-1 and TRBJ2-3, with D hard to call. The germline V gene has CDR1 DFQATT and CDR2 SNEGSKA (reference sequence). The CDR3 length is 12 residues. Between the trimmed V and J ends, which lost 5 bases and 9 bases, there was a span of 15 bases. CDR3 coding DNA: TGCAGTGCTCTCGCGGTAGGGCAAACGCAGTATTTT. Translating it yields CSALAVGQTQYF.

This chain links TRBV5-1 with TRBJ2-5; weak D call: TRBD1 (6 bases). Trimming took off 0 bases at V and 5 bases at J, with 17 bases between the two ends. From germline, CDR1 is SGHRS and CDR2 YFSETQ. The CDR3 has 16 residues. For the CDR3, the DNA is TGCGCCAGCAGCTTGGAAGGGCGTCCAGGGGATGAGACCCAGTACTTC. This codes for CASSLEGRPGDETQYF.

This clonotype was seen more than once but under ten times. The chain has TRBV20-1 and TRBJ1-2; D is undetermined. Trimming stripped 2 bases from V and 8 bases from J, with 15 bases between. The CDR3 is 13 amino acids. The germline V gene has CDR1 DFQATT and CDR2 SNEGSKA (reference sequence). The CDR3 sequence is CSARHQRTRGYTF. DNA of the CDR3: TGCAGTGCTAGACATCAAAGGACGAGGGGCTACACCTTC.

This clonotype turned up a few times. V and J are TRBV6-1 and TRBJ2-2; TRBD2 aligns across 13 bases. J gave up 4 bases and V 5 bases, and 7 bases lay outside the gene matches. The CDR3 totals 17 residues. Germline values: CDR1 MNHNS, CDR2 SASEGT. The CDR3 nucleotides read TGTGCCAGCAGTAAACTAGCGGGGGGGCGAGGCACCGGGGAGCTGTTTTTT. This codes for CASSKLAGGRGTGELFF.

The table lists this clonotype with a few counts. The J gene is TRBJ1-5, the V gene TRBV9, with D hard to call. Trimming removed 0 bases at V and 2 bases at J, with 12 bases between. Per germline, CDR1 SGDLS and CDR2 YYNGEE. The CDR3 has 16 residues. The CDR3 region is CASSVGGYVRNQPQHF. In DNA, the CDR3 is TGTGCCAGCAGCGTAGGTGGTTACGTCCGCAATCAGCCCCAGCATTTT. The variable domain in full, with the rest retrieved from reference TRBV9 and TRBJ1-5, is DSGVTQTPKHLITATGQRVTLRCSPRSGDLSVYWYQQSLDQGLQFLIQYYNGEERAKGNILERFSAQQFPDLHSELNLSSLELGDSALYFCASSVGGYVRNQPQHFGDGTRLSIL.

The CDR3 nucleotides are TGCAGTGCTCCTATCTTCTCTCGAGAGACCCAGTACTTC. It translates to CSAPIFSRETQYF. The genes are TRBV20-1 and TRBJ2-5, with D hard to call. The germline V gene encodes CDR1 DFQATT and CDR2 SNEGSKA (reference sequence). There are 13 residues in the CDR3. Trimming left V 5 bases short and J 4 bases short, with 14 bases between.

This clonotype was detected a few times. The CDR3 nucleotides read TGTGCCAGCAGCTTAGCTGCAGGGGGTATCCCCCTTTCTGGAAACACCATATATTTT. Its translation is CASSLAAGGIPLSGNTIYF. V and J are TRBV7-2 and TRBJ1-3, with 7 bases aligning to TRBD1. CDR3 length equals 19 residues. CDR1 is SGHTA and CDR2 is FQGNSA in the germline V gene. V dropped 0 bases and J dropped 1; count of bases not matched to a gene: 12. Using reference TRBV7-2 and TRBJ1-3 for the parts outside the CDR3, the full variable domain is GAGVSQSPSNKVTEKGKDVELRCDPISGHTALYWYRQSLGQGLEFLIYFQGNSAPDKSGLPSDRFSAERTGGSVSTLTIQRTQQEDSAVYLCASSLAAGGIPLSGNTIYFGEGSWLTVV.

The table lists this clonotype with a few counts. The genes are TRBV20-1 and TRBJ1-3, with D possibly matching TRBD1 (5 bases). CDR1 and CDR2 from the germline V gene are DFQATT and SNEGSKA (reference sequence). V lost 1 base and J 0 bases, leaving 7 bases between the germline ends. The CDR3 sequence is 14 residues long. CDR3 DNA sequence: TGCAGTGCTAGAGTTGGACACTCTGGAAACACCATATATTTT. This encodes CSARVGHSGNTIYF.

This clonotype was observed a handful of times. The CDR3 nucleotides read TGTGCCAGCAGCTTGGGACCGGGGGGAACTAGCACAGATACGCAGTATTTT. This translates into CASSLGPGGTSTDTQYF. This chain joins TRBV5-6 and TRBJ2-3; 7 bases fit TRBD2. Germline V gene data show CDR1 as SGHDT and CDR2 as YYEEEE. J was trimmed by 0 bases and V by 0 bases; bases with no gene match: 7. This CDR3 has 17 amino acids.

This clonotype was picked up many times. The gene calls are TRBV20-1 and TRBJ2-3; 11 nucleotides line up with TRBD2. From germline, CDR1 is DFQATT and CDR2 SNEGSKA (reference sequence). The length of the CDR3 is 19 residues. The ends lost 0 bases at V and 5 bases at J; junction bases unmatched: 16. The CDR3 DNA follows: TGCAGTGCTAGAGATATTAAGGGTAGCGGGAGGGCCTTGGGAGATACGCAGTATTTT. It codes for CSARDIKGSGRALGDTQYF.

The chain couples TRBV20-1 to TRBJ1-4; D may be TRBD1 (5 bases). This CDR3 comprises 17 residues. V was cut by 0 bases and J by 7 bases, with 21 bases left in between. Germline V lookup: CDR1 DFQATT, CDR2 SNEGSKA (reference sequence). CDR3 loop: CSAREWGRTGFGEKLFF. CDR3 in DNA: TGCAGTGCTAGAGAGTGGGGGAGAACTGGGTTTGGTGAAAAACTGTTTTTT.

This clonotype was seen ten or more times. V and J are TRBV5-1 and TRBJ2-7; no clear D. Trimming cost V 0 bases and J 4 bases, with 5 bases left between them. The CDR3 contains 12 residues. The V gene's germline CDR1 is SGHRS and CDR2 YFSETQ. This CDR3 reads CASSLDGYEQYF. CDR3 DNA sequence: TGCGCCAGCAGCTTGGACGGATACGAGCAGTACTTC.

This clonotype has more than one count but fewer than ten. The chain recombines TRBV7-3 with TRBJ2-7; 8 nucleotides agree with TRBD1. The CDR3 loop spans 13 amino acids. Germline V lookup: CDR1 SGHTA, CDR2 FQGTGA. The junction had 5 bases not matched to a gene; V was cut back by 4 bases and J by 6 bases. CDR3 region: CASSSYRGTEQYF. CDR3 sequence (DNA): TGTGCCAGCAGCTCTTACAGGGGGACCGAGCAGTACTTC.

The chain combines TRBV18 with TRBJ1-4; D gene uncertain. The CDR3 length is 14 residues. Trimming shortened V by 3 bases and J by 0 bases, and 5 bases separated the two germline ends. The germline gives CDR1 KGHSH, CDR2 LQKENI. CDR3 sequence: CASSPMSTNEKLFF. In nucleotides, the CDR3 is TGTGCCAGCTCACCTATGTCAACTAATGAAAAACTGTTTTTT. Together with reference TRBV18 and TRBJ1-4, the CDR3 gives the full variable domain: NAGVMQNPRHLVRRRGQEARLRCSPMKGHSHVYWYRQLPEEGLKFMVYLQKENIIDESGMPKERFSAEFPKEGPSILRIQQVVRGDSAAYFCASSPMSTNEKLFFGSGTQLSVL.

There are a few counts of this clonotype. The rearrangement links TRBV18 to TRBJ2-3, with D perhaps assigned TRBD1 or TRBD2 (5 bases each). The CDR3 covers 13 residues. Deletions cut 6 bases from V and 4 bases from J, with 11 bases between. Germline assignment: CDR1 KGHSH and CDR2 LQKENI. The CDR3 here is CASSRDGPDTQYF. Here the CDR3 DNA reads TGTGCCAGCTCGAGGGACGGCCCAGATACGCAGTATTTT.

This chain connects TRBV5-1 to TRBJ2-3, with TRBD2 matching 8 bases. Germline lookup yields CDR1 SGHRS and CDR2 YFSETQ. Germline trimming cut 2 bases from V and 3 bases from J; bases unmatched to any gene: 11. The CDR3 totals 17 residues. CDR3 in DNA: TGCGCCAGCAGCTTCCGGGGGAGCGGGAGTGGTACAGATACGCAGTATTTT. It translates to CASSFRGSGSGTDTQYF.

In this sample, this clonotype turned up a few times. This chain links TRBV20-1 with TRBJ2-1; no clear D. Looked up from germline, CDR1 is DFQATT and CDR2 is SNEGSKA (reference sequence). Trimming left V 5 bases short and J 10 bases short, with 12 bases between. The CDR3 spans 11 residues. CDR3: CSAPGWAEQFF. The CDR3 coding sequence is TGCAGTGCTCCCGGGTGGGCAGAGCAGTTCTTC.

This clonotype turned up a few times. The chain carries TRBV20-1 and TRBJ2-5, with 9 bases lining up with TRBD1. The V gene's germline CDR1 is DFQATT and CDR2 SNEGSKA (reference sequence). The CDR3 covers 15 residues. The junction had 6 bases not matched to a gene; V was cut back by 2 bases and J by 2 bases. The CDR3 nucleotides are TGCAGTGCTAGATCACGACAGGGGGTTCAAGAGACCCAGTACTTC. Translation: CSARSRQGVQETQYF.

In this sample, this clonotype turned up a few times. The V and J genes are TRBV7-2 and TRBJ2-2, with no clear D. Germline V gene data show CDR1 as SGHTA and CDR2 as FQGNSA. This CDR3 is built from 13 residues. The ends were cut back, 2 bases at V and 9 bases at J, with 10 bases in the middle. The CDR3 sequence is CASSLRSERELFF. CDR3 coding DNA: TGTGCCAGCAGCTTAAGGTCCGAAAGGGAGCTGTTTTTT.

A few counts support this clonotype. DNA of the CDR3: TGTGCCAGCAGTCCCGGGACCCCTCGTAGGAACATTCAGTACTTC. Translated: CASSPGTPRRNIQYF. The chain is built from TRBV28 and TRBJ2-4; possibly TRBD1 or TRBD2 for D (5 bases each). The V gene lost 5 bases and the J gene lost 7 bases, with 18 bases spanning the gap. Germline V gene data show CDR1 as MDHEN and CDR2 as SYDVKM. The CDR3 length is 15 residues.

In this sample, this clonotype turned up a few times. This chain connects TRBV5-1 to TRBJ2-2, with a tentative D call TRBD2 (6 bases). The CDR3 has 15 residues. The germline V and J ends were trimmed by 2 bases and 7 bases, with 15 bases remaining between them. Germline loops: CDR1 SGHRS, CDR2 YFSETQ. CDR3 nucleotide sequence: TGCGCCAGCAGCTTTACAGCGGAGGGGCTCGGGGAGCTGTTTTTT. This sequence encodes CASSFTAEGLGELFF.

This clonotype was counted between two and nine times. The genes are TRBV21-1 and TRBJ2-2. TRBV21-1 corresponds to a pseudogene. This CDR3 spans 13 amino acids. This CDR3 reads CAKKPVNTGELFF. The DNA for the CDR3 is TGTGCCAAGAAGCCCGTTAACACCGGGGAGCTGTTTTTT.

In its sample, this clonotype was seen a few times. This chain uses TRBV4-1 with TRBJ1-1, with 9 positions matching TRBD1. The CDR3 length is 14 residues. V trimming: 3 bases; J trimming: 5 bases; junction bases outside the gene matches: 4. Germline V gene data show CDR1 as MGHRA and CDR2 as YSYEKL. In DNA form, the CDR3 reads TGCGCCAGCAGCCATGGACAGGGGTTTACTGAAGCTTTCTTT. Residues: CASSHGQGFTEAFF.